This entry features one TCR beta chain sequence. The source of the sample is a study of blood T cell repertoires in COVID-19. Overall study context: Italy, Spain and the United States were the sources of the convalescent and acute COVID-19 samples. Sources were T cells, B-cell-depleted T cells, or PBMCs; the material itself was cDNA or gDNA.

Original handling: Reference gene primer amplification gave nucleated cell count estimates. Clones were read by immunoSEQ multiplex PCR, and TCRdb kept only the in-frame ones, dropping some. From that table come the V and J calls and clone size; the DNA was used to work out D and trimming. The sample consists of tens of thousands of clones, about 80% of them appearing once. Trimming cost V 4 bases and J 3 bases; bases outside gene matches: 13. The CDR3 is 18 residues long. Germline-derived CDR1 and CDR2 are SGHTA and FQGNSA. The chain is built from TRBV7-2 and TRBJ1-5; TRBD1 matches at 9 bases. The specimen was peripheral blood. This receptor was obtained from a man between 60 and 70 years old with acute or convalescent COVID-19. The CDR3 DNA is TGTGCCAGCAGCTCAATAGCCGGGACAGGGAGCTCCAATCAGCCCCAGCATTTT. It translates to CASSSIAGTGSSNQPQHF.